What follows are 18 T cell receptor beta chains derived from one specimen sequenced in a study of graft-versus-host responses after intestinal transplantation (dated by TCRdb to the early 2020s). Library preparation was by the immunoSEQ multiplex PCR assay. TCRdb mirrors the immuneACCESS table, restricted to in-frame sequences. Some clones are absent from its copies; in checked studies, under half trace to an unresolved V gene, and the reason for the others is unknown. The sample table contains 130,000 to 150,000 clones; only one count was recorded for around 90% of them. The ten biggest clones cover approximately 0.2% of the sample. This sample's time point label indicates: cells obtained before transplantation from donor or recipient. Antigens for these TCRs are unknown. Material: unstimulated CD4+ T cells sorted from spleen or lymph node cells, obtained before intestinal transplant. The receptor source for this set is a human donor who received an intestinal transplant.

The gene calls are TRBV5-6 and TRBJ1-1; D is possibly TRBD1 (5 bases). CDR3 length equals 14 residues. Germline CDR1 SGHDT, CDR2 YYEEEE. The V end was cut by 1 base, the J end by 4 bases, with 11 bases between. Written as DNA, the CDR3 is TGTGCCAGCAGCTTGACAGGTCGAGGCACTGAAGCTTTCTTT. Protein product: CASSLTGRGTEAFF.

The gene calls are TRBV9 and TRBJ2-1, with 9 bases lining up with TRBD1. The V gene's germline CDR1 is SGDLS and CDR2 YYNGEE. The CDR3 covers 15 residues. The ends lost 0 bases at V and 6 bases at J; junction bases unmatched: 4. For the CDR3, the DNA is TGTGCCAGCAGCGTAGAGACAGGGGGGGTCAATGAGCAGTTCTTC. Translation: CASSVETGGVNEQFF.

The J gene is TRBJ2-7, the V gene TRBV27, with TRBD2 matching over 11 bases. The ends lost 3 bases at V and 2 bases at J; junction bases unmatched: 0. Germline V gene sequence: CDR1 MNHEY, CDR2 SMNVEV (reference sequence). This CDR3 contains 14 residues. The CDR3 bases are TGTGCCAGCAGTTTGGGACTAGCGGCCTACGAGCAGTACTTC. Its protein is CASSLGLAAYEQYF.

V usage is TRBV6-1 and J usage is TRBJ1-5, with TRBD1 identical over 9 bases. Germline V lookup: CDR1 MNHNS, CDR2 SASEGT. This CDR3 contains 14 residues. Trimming took 7 bases from V and 3 from J; bases not matched to a gene: 4. The CDR3 bases are TGTGCCAGCAAGGGACAGGGACTCAATCAGCCCCAGCATTTT. Amino acids: CASKGQGLNQPQHF.

This rearrangement joins TRBV23-1 to TRBJ2-5; D not certain. TRBV23-1 is placed among ORFs of uncertain function. CDR3 length equals 14 residues. The V end lost 1 base, the J end lost 2 bases, and 8 bases lay between the germline ends. As DNA, the CDR3 is TGCGCCAGCAGTCAATTAGGGCGACAAGAGACCCAGTACTTC. It translates to CASSQLGRQETQYF.

The chain employs TRBV4-1 and TRBJ2-2; TRBD1 matches 9 bases. Germline CDR1 is MGHRA and CDR2 is YSYEKL. The CDR3 has 17 amino acids. The V gene end was trimmed by 1 base and the J gene end by 7 bases; junction bases not matched to a gene: 10. The chain's CDR3 is CASSQAMDRGSIGELFF. As DNA, the CDR3 is TGCGCCAGCAGCCAAGCAATGGACAGGGGCAGTATCGGGGAGCTGTTTTTT.

The chain recombines TRBV4-3 with TRBJ1-1; unclear D gene. Germline lookup yields CDR1 LGHNA and CDR2 YSLEER. V lost 4 bases and J 4 bases, leaving 16 bases between the germline ends. This CDR3 is built from 15 residues. The CDR3 sequence is CASSLAQRMSTEAFF. In nucleotides, the CDR3 is TGCGCCAGCAGCCTAGCGCAGCGAATGAGCACTGAAGCTTTCTTT.

This chain uses TRBV7-9 with TRBJ2-7; D is uncertain. With 1 base removed from V and 2 bases from J, the gap between germline ends came to 15 bases. The CDR3 totals 16 residues. CDR1 and CDR2 from the germline V gene are SEHNR and FQNEAQ (reference sequence). The CDR3 here is CASSLGLGPLTYEQYF. The CDR3 coding sequence is TGTGCCAGCAGCTTAGGGTTAGGGCCACTCACCTACGAGCAGTACTTC.

The chain employs TRBV30 and TRBJ1-5; the D is unclear. Germline values: CDR1 GTSNPN, CDR2 SVGIG (reference sequence). The CDR3 is made up of 12 amino acids. Trimming removed 0 bases from V and 11 bases from J, with 11 bases in between. The chain's CDR3 is CAWSVSDLAQHF. CDR3 coding DNA: TGTGCCTGGAGTGTCAGCGACCTAGCCCAGCATTTT.

V usage is TRBV28 and J usage is TRBJ1-5; 7 bases map to TRBD1. Germline trimming cut 3 bases from V and 4 bases from J; bases unmatched to any gene: 6. Per the germline V gene, CDR1 is MDHEN and CDR2 is SYDVKM. The CDR3 totals 15 residues. The CDR3 is CASSLAGTENQPQHF. The CDR3 nucleotides are TGTGCCAGCAGTTTGGCCGGGACAGAGAATCAGCCCCAGCATTTT.

The CDR3 here is CATSSRISATGATDTQYF. The CDR3 region has the DNA TGTGCCACCAGCTCACGGATATCGGCAACAGGGGCCACAGATACGCAGTATTTT. The V gene is TRBV15, the J gene TRBJ2-3; 7 bases are shared with TRBD1. Germline V gives CDR1 LNHNV, CDR2 YYDKDF (reference sequence). With 5 bases clipped from V and 2 bases from J, the junction kept 16 bases outside the gene matches. The length of the CDR3 is 18 residues.

The chain links TRBV10-3 to TRBJ1-1; 7 bases match TRBD1. CDR1 and CDR2 (germline): ENHRY, SYGVKD. The CDR3 length is 14 residues. Trimming at V came to 3 bases and at J to 5 bases, leaving 6 bases not matched to a gene. The CDR3 loop is CAISEAGGYTEAFF. The DNA for the CDR3 is TGTGCCATCAGTGAAGCAGGGGGGTATACTGAAGCTTTCTTT.

The chain uses TRBV6-1 and TRBJ2-1; D call uncertain. This CDR3 contains 12 residues. Germline CDR1 is MNHNS and CDR2 is SASEGT. The germline V and J ends were trimmed by 6 bases and 6 bases, with 9 bases remaining between them. The CDR3 loop is CASSPIGNEQFF. CDR3 coding DNA: TGTGCCAGCAGCCCAATAGGCAATGAGCAGTTCTTC.

The CDR3 loop is CASSLKTGTRPYNEQFF. CDR3 nucleotides: TGCGCCAGCAGCTTGAAGACAGGGACTAGGCCCTACAATGAGCAGTTCTTC. The gene calls are TRBV5-1 and TRBJ2-1, with D possibly TRBD2 on 8 matching bases. V lost 1 base to trimming and J lost 2 bases, with 16 bases between them. The CDR3 spans 17 residues. Germline V gene lookup returns CDR1 SGHRS and CDR2 YFSETQ.

This clone has a single count. This rearrangement joins TRBV19 to TRBJ1-5; D possibly corresponds to TRBD1 (6 bases). Germline V gives CDR1 LNHDA, CDR2 SQIVND (reference sequence). Trimming took 2 bases from V and 0 from J, leaving 8 bases between them. This CDR3 is 15 amino acids long. The CDR3 DNA reads as TGTGCCAGTAGTATATGGGGGCTTAGCAATCAGCCCCAGCATTTT. Its protein is CASSIWGLSNQPQHF.

V gene TRBV4-1 combines with J gene TRBJ2-7, with 8 bases aligning to TRBD1. This CDR3 region has 18 residues. After removal of 1 base from V and 2 bases from J, the junction contained 13 bases not matched to a gene. The germline V gene encodes CDR1 MGHRA and CDR2 YSYEKL. The CDR3 is CASSQGFGRTGGTYEQYF. CDR3 coding DNA: TGCGCCAGCAGCCAAGGATTCGGTCGTACAGGGGGGACCTACGAGCAGTACTTC.

V and J are TRBV29-1 and TRBJ1-3; D might be TRBD1 (6 bases). Trimming pared 6 bases from V and 0 bases from J, leaving 9 bases between. Per germline, CDR1 SQVTM and CDR2 ANQGSEA. The length of the CDR3 is 13 residues. CDR3 nucleotide sequence: TGCAGCGTGGGGGCAAACTCTGGAAACACCATATATTTT. Translating it yields CSVGANSGNTIYF.

The chain carries TRBV5-1 and TRBJ2-3; tentatively, D is TRBD1 (6 bases). Germline V lookup: CDR1 SGHRS, CDR2 YFSETQ. This CDR3 spans 16 amino acids. Trimming stripped 5 bases from V and 1 base from J, with 17 bases between. The CDR3, as DNA: TGCGCCAGCAGGTTACCGGGACAAATGGGCACAGATACGCAGTATTTT. Its translation is CASRLPGQMGTDTQYF.